Each of the 8 T cell receptor beta chains below was sequenced from the same sample in a study of cytomegalovirus exposure and HLA in healthy donors. The PCR had 60 Vbeta and 13 Jbeta primers. Only in-frame clones appear in the TCRdb table, and some are missing; sequencing was by immunoSEQ multiplex PCR. Counted here are more than 90,000 clones, roughly 70% occurring once; the ten biggest clones make up about 10%. Material for sequencing was PBMCs. These receptors were collected from a man aged 45-65 years in good health and CMV-seronegative.

J is TRBJ1-1 and V is TRBV19, with TRBD1 as a possible D gene (5 bases). The CDR3 runs to 13 residues. Trimming cost V 8 bases and J 6 bases, with 16 bases left between them. Germline CDR1 reads LNHDA; CDR2 reads SQIVND (reference sequence). The CDR3 DNA reads as TGTGCCAGTCAACTTGGGGGGGGTGCTGAAGCTTTCTTT. Residues: CASQLGGGAEAFF.

This chain joins TRBV7-9 and TRBJ1-2, with D perhaps TRBD1 (6 bases). The CDR3 spans 16 residues. The germline CDR1 and CDR2 sequences are SEHNR and FQNEAQ (reference sequence). V was shortened by 5 bases and J by 7 bases, with 23 bases between the two germline ends. The CDR3 DNA reads TGTGCCAGCAGCCGTCTCGTACAGGGAAGGGTCGGTGGCTACACCTTC. This codes for CASSRLVQGRVGGYTF.

The genes are TRBV19 and TRBJ2-1, with 8 nucleotides matching TRBD2. The length of the CDR3 is 15 residues. Per germline, CDR1 LNHDA and CDR2 SQIVND (reference sequence). V was clipped by 4 bases and J by 4 bases; unmatched bases: 6. For the CDR3, the DNA is TGTGCCAGTAGTAGGCGGGGGGAAGGTTACAATGAGCAGTTCTTC. It specifies CASSRRGEGYNEQFF. Supplemented by reference TRBV19 and TRBJ2-1, the full variable domain reads DGGITQSPKYLFRKEGQNVTLSCEQNLNHDAMYWYRQDPGQGLRLIYYSQIVNDFQKGDIAEGYSVSREKKESFPLTVTSAQKNPTAFYLCASSRRGEGYNEQFFGPGTRLTVL.

The chain recombines TRBV6-5 with TRBJ2-5; 8 bases line up with TRBD2. The J call may be incorrect, as the DNA end agrees better with TRBJ2-7. The germline V gene has CDR1 MNHEY and CDR2 SVGAGI. This CDR3 has 14 amino acids. The CDR3 DNA follows: TGTGCCAGCTCGGGAGCGGGAGTACCGTACGAGCAGTACTTC. Its translation: CASSGAGVPYEQYF.

J is TRBJ2-7 and V is TRBV6-1; 7 nucleotides line up with TRBD1. Looked up from germline, CDR1 is MNHNS and CDR2 is SASEGT. The CDR3 has 13 amino acids. J lost 2 bases, V lost 7 bases, and 5 bases had no gene match. The DNA for the CDR3 is TGTGCCAGCACTCTGCAGGGGGCCTACGAGCAGTACTTC. Its protein is CASTLQGAYEQYF.

V usage is TRBV6-6 and J usage is TRBJ1-5, with a possible D match to TRBD1 (5 bases). This CDR3 region has 15 residues. From germline, CDR1 is MNHNY and CDR2 SVGAGI (reference sequence). Trimming cost V 4 bases and J 4 bases, with 14 bases left between them. The CDR3 nucleotides read TGTGCCAGCAGTTCCCAGGAAAGGGGAAATCAGCCCCAGCATTTT. Protein product: CASSSQERGNQPQHF.

The chain has TRBV15 and TRBJ2-3, with 8 bases fitting TRBD1. The V gene end was trimmed by 4 bases and the J gene end by 2 bases; junction bases not matched to a gene: 11. CDR1 is LNHNV and CDR2 is YYDKDF in the germline V gene (reference sequence). The CDR3 length is 17 residues. CDR3 protein: CATSMSPRQGNTDTQYF. CDR3 in DNA: TGTGCCACCAGCATGAGTCCGCGACAGGGGAACACAGATACGCAGTATTTT.

The chain couples TRBV11-1 to TRBJ2-3, with D possibly being TRBD2 (5 bases). The germline V gene has CDR1 SGHAT and CDR2 FQDESV (reference sequence). The CDR3 length is 16 residues. Trimming shortened V by 5 bases and J by 2 bases, and 17 bases separated the two germline ends. For the CDR3, the DNA is TGTGCCAGCAGCCGCCAGGCCGGAGGTTACACAGATACGCAGTATTTT. As protein: CASSRQAGGYTDTQYF.